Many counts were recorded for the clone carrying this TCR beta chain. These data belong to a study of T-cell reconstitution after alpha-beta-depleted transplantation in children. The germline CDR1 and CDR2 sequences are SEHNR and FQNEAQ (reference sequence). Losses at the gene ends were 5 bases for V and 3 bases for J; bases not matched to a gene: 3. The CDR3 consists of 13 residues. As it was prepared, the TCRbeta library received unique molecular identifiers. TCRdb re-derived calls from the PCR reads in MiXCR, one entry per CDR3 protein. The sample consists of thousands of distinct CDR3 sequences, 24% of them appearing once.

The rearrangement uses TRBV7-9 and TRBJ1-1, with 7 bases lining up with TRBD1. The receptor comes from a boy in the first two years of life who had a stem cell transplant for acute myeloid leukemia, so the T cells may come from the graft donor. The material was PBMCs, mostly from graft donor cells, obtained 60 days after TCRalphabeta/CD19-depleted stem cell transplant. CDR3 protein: CASSLRGHTEAFF. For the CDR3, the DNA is TGTGCCAGCAGCCTGAGGGGGCACACTGAAGCTTTCTTT.